Listed below are T cell receptor beta chains from one sample, sequenced in a study of identical twins. Via MiXCR, TCRdb re-called the 5' RACE reads, giving one row per CDR3 protein. Of around 230,000 distinct CDR3 sequences in the sample, under 8.5% were seen once. This same sample was also part of a study on T cells expressing NK-cell markers.

Input material: CD8+ T cells sorted from blood. These receptors were taken from a woman between 18 and 30 years old in good health. The CDR3 runs from the conserved cysteine through the conserved F or W. D genes are given only for firm matches. Part of the rows lack a size; the others show once, few, many or a class for expanded clones.

>many|.|TRBV5-1|TRBJ2-1
TGCGCCGGCCCTAGGACTAACGACGGTTACAATGAGCAGTTCTTC
CAGPRTNDGYNEQFF
>.|TRBD2|TRBV27|TRBJ2-3
TGTGCCACCCGGGGGGCAGATACGCAGTATTTT
CATRGADTQYF
>many|.|TRBV3-1|TRBJ2-7
TGTGCCAGCAAGGGGCCTTTCTCCTACGAGCAGTACTTC
CASKGPFSYEQYF
>few|TRBD1|TRBV19|TRBJ2-7
TGTGCCAGTAGTCCGGCTCTGACAGGGGAGTTCTCCTACGAGCAGTACTTC
CASSPALTGEFSYEQYF
>.|.|TRBV27|TRBJ2-7
TGTGCCATCGGGACCGCTGCCTACGAGCAGTACTTC
CAIGTAAYEQYF
>few|.|TRBV12-3/TRBV12-4|TRBJ2-5
TGTGCCAGCAGTCAACAGGGGGGGCAAGAGACCCAGTACTTC
CASSQQGGQETQYF
>.|TRBD2|TRBV7-9|TRBJ2-7
TGTGCCAGCAGCTTAGGCGGGAGCCTTTCTCGTGAGCAGTACTTC
CASSLGGSLSREQYF
>.|.|TRBV30|TRBJ1-5
TGTGCCTGGAGTGCCCTCGATAGCAATCGGCCCCAGCATTTT
CAWSALDSNRPQHF
>few|.|TRBV24-1|TRBJ1-2
TGTGCCACCAGGGCGTTTAACTATGGCTACACCTTC
CATRAFNYGYTF
>few|.|TRBV9|TRBJ2-2
TGTGCCAGCAGCGTAGCCACCCAGAACACCGGGGAGCTGTTTTTT
CASSVATQNTGELFF
>many|TRBD1|TRBV7-6|TRBJ1-1
TGTGCCAGCAGATTGGAAAAGGGACAGATGAACACTGAAGCTTTCTTT
CASRLEKGQMNTEAFF
>many|.|TRBV7-8|TRBJ2-1
TGTGCCAGCAGCTTAGCGACCGTAGGAGGCGAGCAGTTCTTC
CASSLATVGGEQFF
>.|.|TRBV12-3/TRBV12-4|TRBJ1-4
TGTGCCAGCAGTCTACAGGGAGGACGTGAAAAACTGTTTTTT
CASSLQGGREKLFF
>few|.|TRBV4-3|TRBJ2-2
TGCGCCAGCAGCCAAGATCCTCGGCAGATGAACACCGGGGAGCTGTTTTTT
CASSQDPRQMNTGELFF
>.|TRBD2|TRBV7-9|TRBJ2-5
TGTGCCAGCAGCACTAGCGGGAGACTTCGAGAGACCCAGTACTTC
CASSTSGRLRETQYF
>few|.|TRBV20-1|TRBJ2-7
TGCAGTGCTAGTGGTCGTCGGTCCTACGAGCAGTACTTC
CSASGRRSYEQYF
>many|TRBD2|TRBV12-3/TRBV12-4|TRBJ2-1
TGTGCCAGCTCCCAGGCGGGGGGCTACAATGAGCAGTTCTTC
CASSQAGGYNEQFF
>many|TRBD2|TRBV29-1|TRBJ2-2
TGCAGCGTGGGACTAGCGGGAGGGCCTGGCGGGGAGCTGTTTTTT
CSVGLAGGPGGELFF
>few|.|TRBV29-1|TRBJ2-1
TGCAGCGTTGAGAGGGCAGCCTACAATGAGCAGTTCTTC
CSVERAAYNEQFF
>many|TRBD1|TRBV6-5|TRBJ2-7
TGTGCCAGCAGTTACTCGAAAGTACAGGGGTCCTCCAACGAGCAGTACTTC
CASSYSKVQGSSNEQYF
>.|TRBD1|TRBV7-9|TRBJ1-5
TGTGCCAGCAGCTCACAGGGGCTTGGGCAGCCCCAGCATTTT
CASSSQGLGQPQHF
>.|.|TRBV20-1|TRBJ2-5
TGCAGTGCTATGGGGACTCCCCCCGTAGGAGAGCCAAATTGGGTCCAAGAGACCCAGTACTTC
CSAMGTPPVGEPNWVQETQYF
>few|.|TRBV29-1|TRBJ1-1
TGCAGCGTCCACGGACAGACCGAAGCTTTCTTT
CSVHGQTEAFF
>few|TRBD1|TRBV6-6|TRBJ1-1
TGTGCCAGCATCTACAGGGGGAGCACTGAAGCTTTCTTT
CASIYRGSTEAFF
>.|.|TRBV11-3|TRBJ2-1
TGTGCCAGCAGCTTATCCCCAGCGTATGAGCAGTTCTTC
CASSLSPAYEQFF
>large|TRBD2|TRBV3-1|TRBJ2-6
TGTGCCAGCAGCCCCGGGACTAGCAGCTCTGGGGCCAACGTCCTGACTTTC
CASSPGTSSSGANVLTF
>many|TRBD1|TRBV10-3|TRBJ2-7
TGTGCCATCAGTGAGTGGGACAGATCCTACGAGCAGTACTTC
CAISEWDRSYEQYF
>few|.|TRBV24-1|TRBJ2-7
TGTGCCACCAGTGATTTGAACGAGCAGTACTTC
CATSDLNEQYF
>many|.|TRBV7-6|TRBJ2-1
TGTGCCAGCAGCTCGAACAATGAGCAGTTCTTC
CASSSNNEQFF
>few|TRBD1|TRBV6-5|TRBJ2-2
TGTGCCAGCAGTTGGGACAGGGGTTACGGAGTCGGGGAGCTGTTTTTT
CASSWDRGYGVGELFF
>few|.|TRBV20-1|TRBJ2-1
TGCAGTGCTAGAGATCAGTACGGCTCCTACAATGAGCAGTTCTTC
CSARDQYGSYNEQFF
>.|.|TRBV7-9|TRBJ2-7
TGTGCCAGCAGCTTAGCCGGGCGGGACTACGAGCAGTACTTC
CASSLAGRDYEQYF
>few|TRBD2|TRBV7-2|TRBJ2-3
TGTGCCAGCAGCTTAGATTTAGCGGGAGGGTCTCGGAAATTT
CASSLDLAGGSRKF
>few|.|TRBV7-2|TRBJ1-2
TGTGCCAGCAGATACGGGGATGGCTACACCTTC
CASRYGDGYTF
>few|.|TRBV5-1|TRBJ1-1
TGCGCCAGCAGCTTGATGTTTACCGGACGGGACACTGAAGCTTTCTTT
CASSLMFTGRDTEAFF
>few|.|TRBV7-6|TRBJ1-2
TGTGCCAGCAGCCCCAGACCCGACGGAAACTATGGCTACACCTTC
CASSPRPDGNYGYTF
>.|TRBD1|TRBV29-1|TRBJ1-5
TGCAGCTACATCGAGGGGGCAGGGCAGCCCCAGCATTTT
CSYIEGAGQPQHF
>.|.|TRBV6-5|TRBJ1-1
TGTGCCAGCAGTTACTCGGGGGCCCCGAACACTGAAGCTTTCTTT
CASSYSGAPNTEAFF
>.|.|TRBV20-1|TRBJ2-3
TGCAGTGCTCTATCAGAACCAGATACGCAGTATTTT
CSALSEPDTQYF
>.|.|TRBV5-6|TRBJ2-7
TGTGCCAGCAGCTTTTGGGGACGCGAGCAGTACTTC
CASSFWGREQYF
>.|.|TRBV18|TRBJ2-1
TGTGCCAGCTCACCTCCCCCCGGGACCAAACTTTACAATGAGCAGTTCTTC
CASSPPPGTKLYNEQFF
>few|.|TRBV6-5|TRBJ1-1
TGTGCCAGCAGTTACTCGCCGGGAAACACTGAAGCTTTCTTT
CASSYSPGNTEAFF
>.|.|TRBV9|TRBJ2-1
TGTGCCAGCAGCCGGGATAATTACAATGAGCAGTTCTTC
CASSRDNYNEQFF
>few|TRBD2|TRBV6-1|TRBJ2-5
TGTGCCAGCAGTCAAGGACTAGCGGGGGACCTACAAGAGACCCAGTACTTC
CASSQGLAGDLQETQYF
>few|.|TRBV20-1|TRBJ2-3
TGCAGTGCTAGGGGGGTAACTAGCACAGATACGCAGTATTTT
CSARGVTSTDTQYF
>.|.|TRBV7-9|TRBJ2-5
TGTGCCAGCAGCGCCCCTCCACAAGAGACCCAGTACTTC
CASSAPPQETQYF
>.|TRBD1|TRBV7-8|TRBJ2-1
TGTGCCAGCAGCTTCCCCCCGACAGGGGGGAACGAGCAGTTCTTC
CASSFPPTGGNEQFF
>many|.|TRBV29-1|TRBJ1-5
TGCAGCGTTGAAGTCTGTCAGCCCCAGCATTTT
CSVEVCQPQHF
>.|.|TRBV7-2|TRBJ2-1
TGTGCCAGCAGTTTCACTTTGGGGGTGGGCAATGAGCAGTTCTTC
CASSFTLGVGNEQFF
>many|TRBD2|TRBV7-9|TRBJ2-3
TGTGCCAGCAGGCGAGGACTAGCGGGAGCAGATACGCAGTATTTT
CASRRGLAGADTQYF
>.|.|TRBV5-1|TRBJ2-1
TGCGCCAGCAGCTTGAACCTTGGTAACTACAATGAGCAGTTCTTC
CASSLNLGNYNEQFF
>.|.|TRBV6-5|TRBJ2-2
TGTGCCAGCAGTTACTCGGGGGATGGGGGGGAGCTGTTTTTT
CASSYSGDGGELFF